This T cell receptor beta chain is from a study of OX40 agonist ivuxolimab in advanced cancers. Study summary: Three patients showed partial responses: one hepatocellular carcinoma and two cutaneous melanoma cases.

The V end was cut by 1 base, the J end by 0 bases, with 11 bases between. This CDR3 contains 17 residues. Per germline, CDR1 SGHDT and CDR2 YYEEEE. This clone is a singleton in its sample. Antigen specificity is unknown. General observations from the study: People who partly responded at 0.1-3.0 mg/kg had some of the least clonal expansion seen.

Profiling relied on immunoSEQ multiplex PCR, and the TCRdb table lists in-frame clones only, not all of them. Found here are some 55,000 clones, 60% to 80% of them singletons; the top ten hold under 4.5%. The sequence was obtained from an adult with an advanced solid tumor such as melanoma, head and neck, liver or kidney cancer. The V and J genes are TRBV5-6 and TRBJ2-6; possibly TRBD1 for D (6 bases). Sequences were derived from CD4+ or CD8+ T cells sorted from blood, sampled in a trial of the OX40 agonist ivuxolimab. The CDR3 nucleotides are TGTGCCAGCAGCTTGCGGACAGTTCCCTCTGGGGCCAACGTCCTGACTTTC. This codes for CASSLRTVPSGANVLTF.